This T cell receptor beta chain was obtained from a study of blood T cells in healthy people across ages. Primers used in a second PCR of about 6 to 11 cycles were a sample-barcoded 5' primer and a J-beta primer mix. One entry per CDR3 protein results from TCRdb running MiXCR on the 5' RACE reads. The data hold about 1.8 million distinct CDR3 sequences, with approximately 50% observed a single time. V was clipped by 6 bases and J by 5 bases, with 20 bases between them. The CDR3 is 16 amino acids. From germline, CDR1 is SNHLY and CDR2 FYNNEI. The source is a middle-aged woman in good health. Sequencing was carried out using blood. The V and J genes are TRBV2 and TRBJ1-5, with D perhaps TRBD1 (5 bases). The CDR3 DNA is TGTGCCAGCAGGATGGAACGTGGGGGGATGGATCAGCCCCAGCATTTT. This codes for CASRMERGGMDQPQHF.